A single sample is the source of the 26 T cell receptor beta chains below, sequenced in a study of blood T cell repertoires in COVID-19. Profiled with immunoSEQ multiplex PCR; TCRdb holds only in-frame clones, not every one. The repertoire holds approximately 150,000 clones, with roughly 81% as singletons. Sample: peripheral blood. These receptors were obtained from a woman between 45 and 60 years old with COVID-19, enrolled during active disease.

CDR3: CASRPRTDDAAQYF. CDR3 DNA: TGTGCCAGCAGGCCTCGGACAGACGATGCGGCCCAGTACTTC. This chain connects TRBV27 to TRBJ2-5, with D possibly matching TRBD1 (6 bases). The V gene's germline CDR1 is MNHEY and CDR2 SMNVEV (reference sequence). V lost 6 bases, J lost 9 bases, and 20 bases lay in between. This CDR3 is built from 14 residues.

This clone has a single count. The chain carries TRBV4-3 and TRBJ2-1, with D perhaps TRBD1 (6 bases). V was shortened by 1 base and J by 8 bases, with 9 bases between the two germline ends. The CDR3 loop spans 13 amino acids. CDR1 and CDR2 from the germline V gene are LGHNA and YSLEER. The CDR3 protein is CASSQVRGYEQFF. CDR3 sequence (DNA): TGCGCCAGCAGCCAAGTAAGGGGGTATGAGCAGTTCTTC.

The sample holds a few counts of this clone. This chain uses TRBV6-6 with TRBJ1-2; 7 bases are a match to TRBD1. V trimming: 2 bases; J trimming: 7 bases; junction bases outside the gene matches: 7. The CDR3 length is 14 residues. CDR1 and CDR2 from the germline V gene are MNHNY and SVGAGI (reference sequence). CDR3: CASSYAPGQSGYTF. CDR3 sequence (DNA): TGTGCCAGCAGTTACGCGCCGGGACAGAGTGGCTACACCTTC.

V and J are TRBV2 and TRBJ2-3, with 14 bases matching TRBD2. This CDR3 is built from 14 residues. V lost 4 bases to trimming and J lost 10 bases; unmatched junction nucleotides: 4. Per germline, CDR1 SNHLY and CDR2 FYNNEI. The CDR3 DNA is TGTGCCAGCAGTGCCCGGACTAGCGGGGGGTCGCAGTATTTT. It yields the protein CASSARTSGGSQYF. The whole variable domain, remainder taken from reference TRBV2 and TRBJ2-3, is EPEVTQTPSHQVTQMGQEVILRCVPISNHLYFYWYRQILGQKVEFLVSFYNNEISEKSEIFDDQFSVERPDGSNFTLKIRSTKLEDSAMYFCASSARTSGGSQYFGPGTRLTVL.

The rearrangement joins TRBV4-2 to TRBJ2-7; TRBD2 might be the D (5 bases). Trimming pared 4 bases from V and 2 bases from J, leaving 15 bases between. CDR1 and CDR2 from the germline V gene are LGHNA and YNFKEQ. The CDR3 sequence is 15 residues long. The chain's CDR3 is CASSRSLTGTYEQYF. For the CDR3, the DNA is TGTGCCAGCAGCCGCAGTCTAACGGGGACCTACGAGCAGTACTTC.

This chain joins TRBV19 and TRBJ2-5; TRBD2 matches 15 bases. The V gene's germline CDR1 is LNHDA and CDR2 SQIVND (reference sequence). CDR3 length: 18 residues. V gave up 6 bases and J gave up 5 bases; unmatched junction bases: 13. CDR3 nucleotide sequence: TGTGCCAGTAGCCTAGGACTAGCGGGGGGGCCTACGATCGAGACCCAGTACTTC. The encoded protein is CASSLGLAGGPTIETQYF. Filled out from reference TRBV19 and TRBJ2-5, the complete variable domain reads DGGITQSPKYLFRKEGQNVTLSCEQNLNHDAMYWYRQDPGQGLRLIYYSQIVNDFQKGDIAEGYSVSREKKESFPLTVTSAQKNPTAFYLCASSLGLAGGPTIETQYFGPGTRLLVL.

CDR3 in DNA: TGTGCCAGCAGTGACCCTAGTTGGACCCAGTACTTC. This gives the protein CASSDPSWTQYF. The chain combines TRBV6-4 with TRBJ2-5, with no clear D. The germline V gene has CDR1 MRHNA and CDR2 SNTAGT. This CDR3 is built from 12 residues. Deletions cut 2 bases from V and 7 bases from J, with 8 bases between.

Here the CDR3 reads CAISDLGTARYEQYF. The DNA for the CDR3 is TGTGCCATCAGTGACCTCGGGACAGCTAGGTACGAGCAGTACTTC. The chain links TRBV10-3 to TRBJ2-7; TRBD1 aligns across 7 bases. With V trimmed by 3 bases and J by 4 bases, 9 bases remained unmatched. This CDR3 spans 15 amino acids. Germline-derived CDR1 and CDR2 are ENHRY and SYGVKD.

In this sample, this clone turned up once. V and J are TRBV6-6 and TRBJ1-2; D might be TRBD1 (5 bases). The CDR3 loop spans 12 amino acids. V dropped 5 bases and J dropped 3 bases, with 7 bases sitting between them. Germline values: CDR1 MNHNY, CDR2 SVGAGI (reference sequence). The CDR3 spells CASSGTDYGYTF. Written as DNA, the CDR3 is TGTGCCAGCAGTGGGACTGACTATGGCTACACCTTC.

The CDR3 is CASSSGTYEQYF. In nucleotides, the CDR3 is TGTGCCAGCAGCTCAGGGACTTACGAGCAGTACTTC. The gene calls are TRBV7-9 and TRBJ2-7; perhaps TRBD2 as D (6 bases). Germline V lookup: CDR1 SEHNR, CDR2 FQNEAQ (reference sequence). V was clipped by 4 bases and J by 4 bases, with 8 bases between them. This CDR3 contains 12 residues.

The chain links TRBV5-4 to TRBJ2-5; 7 positions agree with TRBD2. Germline V gene data show CDR1 as SGHNT and CDR2 as YYREEE (reference sequence). The CDR3 has 16 residues. V lost 3 bases, J lost 5 bases, and 13 bases stayed unmatched. DNA for the CDR3: TGTGCCAGCAGCTACGGTTCTTCGGGGGGTACTGAGACCCAGTACTTC. This sequence encodes CASSYGSSGGTETQYF.

The chain recombines TRBV18 with TRBJ1-5; no clear D. CDR3 length: 16 amino acids. Trimming cost V 4 bases and J 3 bases, with 16 bases left between them. The germline V gene encodes CDR1 KGHSH and CDR2 LQKENI. For the CDR3, the DNA is TGTGCCAGCTCACAAGAGACCGAGGTAAACAATCAGCCCCAGCATTTT. This codes for CASSQETEVNNQPQHF. Full variable domain (remainder filled in from reference TRBV18 and TRBJ1-5): NAGVMQNPRHLVRRRGQEARLRCSPMKGHSHVYWYRQLPEEGLKFMVYLQKENIIDESGMPKERFSAEFPKEGPSILRIQQVVRGDSAAYFCASSQETEVNNQPQHFGDGTRLSIL.

V and J are TRBV7-2 and TRBJ2-5, with D possibly being TRBD2 (5 bases). The CDR3 is made up of 15 amino acids. With 5 bases removed from V and 1 base from J, the gap between germline ends came to 14 bases. Germline lookup yields CDR1 SGHTA and CDR2 FQGNSA. CDR3 residues: CASSPEMRVQETQYF. The CDR3, as DNA: TGTGCCAGCAGCCCCGAGATGCGGGTCCAAGAGACCCAGTACTTC.

This clone turned up a few times. This sample includes further DNA sequences coding for the same CDR3. This chain uses TRBV7-2 with TRBJ1-6; D unresolved. CDR1 and CDR2 (germline): SGHTA, FQGNSA. V lost 1 base and J 4 bases, leaving 8 bases between the germline ends. The CDR3 runs 15 residues. CDR3 in amino acids: CASSLGGSYNSPLHF. DNA for the CDR3: TGTGCCAGCAGCTTAGGCGGATCGTATAATTCACCCCTCCACTTT.

The chain joins TRBV5-5 to TRBJ1-2, with D perhaps TRBD1 (6 bases). CDR1 and CDR2 from the germline V gene are SGHKS and YYEKEE (reference sequence). This CDR3 spans 15 amino acids. Trimming cost V 5 bases and J 5 bases, with 19 bases left between them. CDR3 region: CASRSGAGAVYGYTF. Here the CDR3 DNA reads TGTGCCAGCAGGTCGGGAGCGGGGGCGGTGTATGGCTACACCTTC.

The V gene is TRBV28, the J gene TRBJ1-2; no reliable D call. The germline V and J ends were trimmed by 11 bases and 7 bases, with 20 bases remaining between them. The CDR3 loop spans 13 amino acids. Germline CDR1 and CDR2: MDHEN and SYDVKM. In nucleotides, the CDR3 is TGTGCCGCCGGGAGCTTCGGTTTGGGTGGCTACACCTTC. It is translated as CAAGSFGLGGYTF.

This chain joins TRBV10-3 and TRBJ1-1; 7 bases line up with TRBD1. The CDR3 is 16 residues long. Germline trimming cut 4 bases from V and 0 bases from J; bases unmatched to any gene: 8. Germline CDR1 ENHRY, CDR2 SYGVKD. CDR3 sequence reads: CAISGTRGDLNTEAFF. The CDR3 region has the DNA TGTGCCATCAGTGGGACCAGGGGGGATTTGAACACTGAAGCTTTCTTT.

The chain couples TRBV12-3 or TRBV12-4 to TRBJ1-1; D uncertain. Trimming shortened V by 5 bases and J by 3 bases, and 10 bases separated the two germline ends. This CDR3 has 13 amino acids. CDR3 sequence reads: CASSTTTDTEAFF. The CDR3 DNA follows: TGTGCCAGCAGTACAACTACCGACACTGAAGCTTTCTTT.

The CDR3 DNA reads as TGTGCCTGGAGTGTACTCGGCAGGTTCTACTCTGGAAACACCATATATTTT. This sequence encodes CAWSVLGRFYSGNTIYF. The V and J genes are TRBV30 and TRBJ1-3; D unresolved. Germline values: CDR1 GTSNPN, CDR2 SVGIG (reference sequence). CDR3 length: 17 amino acids. V lost 0 bases, J lost 0 bases, and 15 bases lay in between.

The gene calls are TRBV7-3 and TRBJ2-6; 8 bases are shared with TRBD1. The CDR3 has 16 amino acids. CDR1 and CDR2 from the germline V gene are SGHTA and FQGTGA. V shed 4 bases and J 2 bases; nucleotides not matched to a gene: 4. CDR3: CASSSDRATGANVLTF. CDR3 in DNA: TGTGCCAGCAGCTCGGACAGGGCGACTGGGGCCAACGTCCTGACTTTC.

CDR3 DNA: TGTGCCAGCAATCGACTAGCGGGGGGGCCGGGGAAGCAGTTCTTC. Translated, it gives CASNRLAGGPGKQFF. The chain combines TRBV6-5 with TRBJ2-1, with 14 bases matching TRBD2. The CDR3 sequence is 15 residues long. CDR1 is MNHEY and CDR2 is SVGAGI in the germline V gene. The ends lost 7 bases at V and 11 bases at J; junction bases unmatched: 10.

The rearrangement uses TRBV27 and TRBJ1-1, with D tentatively TRBD1 (5 bases). The germline V gene has CDR1 MNHEY and CDR2 SMNVEV (reference sequence). CDR3 length: 13 amino acids. Trimming cost V 3 bases and J 5 bases, with 10 bases left between them. In DNA, the CDR3 is TGTGCCAGCAGTTTCAGGGAACAGACTGAAGCTTTCTTT. Translating it yields CASSFREQTEAFF.

Turning to this clone: The junction departs from the called germline gene at one end, perhaps through a read error. V usage is TRBV7-7 and J usage is TRBJ2-1, with TRBD1 identical over 9 bases. The CDR3 is 15 residues long. The germline V gene has CDR1 SSHAT and CDR2 FNYEAQ (reference sequence). The CDR3, as DNA: TGTGCTAGCAGCCGTGGGACAGGGTCCTACAATGAGCAGTTCTTC. This sequence encodes CASSRGTGSYNEQFF.

The chain has TRBV4-1 and TRBJ1-2; D is unresolved. V was trimmed by 5 bases and J by 3 bases, leaving 4 bases between them. Per the germline V gene, CDR1 is MGHRA and CDR2 is YSYEKL. The CDR3 is 11 amino acids. The CDR3 DNA is TGCGCCAGCAGCGGAGACTATGGCTACACCTTC. Residues: CASSGDYGYTF.

The chain carries TRBV9 and TRBJ1-3, with 9 bases matching TRBD1. Germline V CDR1 and CDR2: SGDLS, YYNGEE. With 4 bases clipped from V and 1 base from J, the junction kept 3 bases outside the gene matches. The CDR3 consists of 15 residues. In nucleotides, the CDR3 is TGTGCCAGCAGCTTGACAGGGGGTTCTGGAAACACCATATATTTT. Residues: CASSLTGGSGNTIYF.

This clone was recorded once. The J gene is TRBJ1-2, the V gene TRBV6-4, with D perhaps TRBD1 (6 bases). Trimming pared 5 bases from V and 7 bases from J, leaving 23 bases between. This CDR3 is built from 16 residues. Per germline, CDR1 MRHNA and CDR2 SNTAGT. Here the CDR3 DNA reads TGTGCCAGCAGTTCGGATAACGGGGGGGGCGTGGGTGGCTACACCTTC. It translates to CASSSDNGGGVGGYTF.